The 8 T cell receptor beta chains below were found in one sample sequenced in a study of siplizumab effects on memory and regulatory T cells. The method was immunoSEQ multiplex PCR; TCRdb's version includes in-frame clones alone and lacks a portion of them. The repertoire holds about 56,000 clones, with just over 95% as singletons. Input material: naive CD8+ T cells sorted from blood. All receptors derive from a human donor in good health.

The chain links TRBV15 to TRBJ2-7; D is possibly TRBD2 (6 bases). In germline, CDR1 is LNHNV, CDR2 YYDKDF (reference sequence). The CDR3 runs 15 residues. The V end lost 0 bases, the J end lost 5 bases, and 14 bases lay between the germline ends. For the CDR3, the DNA is TGTGCCACCAGCAGAGAGGGTGGGAGGAAGGACGAGCAGTACTTC. Amino acids: CATSREGGRKDEQYF.

J is TRBJ2-7 and V is TRBV2, with TRBD1 identical over 7 bases. CDR1 SNHLY and CDR2 FYNNEI come from the germline V gene. Trimming removed 7 bases from V and 2 bases from J; junction bases left unmatched: 17. This CDR3 region has 17 residues. The CDR3 loop is CASKRSFADRQAYEQYF. CDR3 sequence (DNA): TGTGCCAGCAAGAGAAGTTTTGCGGACAGGCAAGCCTACGAGCAGTACTTC.

Note on this clone: Compared with germline, one end of the junction differs, possibly owing to a read error. The chain uses TRBV27 and TRBJ2-2; D is unclear. Germline V gene lookup returns CDR1 MNHEY and CDR2 SMNVEV (reference sequence). The CDR3 is 13 amino acids. Here the CDR3 DNA reads TGTGCCAGCAGTCTATCCGCAGGCGGGGAGCTGTTTTTT. Protein sequence: CASSLSAGGELFF.

V usage is TRBV4-2 and J usage is TRBJ1-3; D gene uncertain. Germline V gives CDR1 LGHNA, CDR2 YNFKEQ. This CDR3 contains 15 residues. The V gene lost 3 bases and the J gene lost 4 bases, with 13 bases spanning the gap. The DNA of the CDR3 is TGTGCCAGCAGCCAGGGCTTTGTGGCCGGAAACACCATATATTTT. Translation: CASSQGFVAGNTIYF.

This chain links TRBV9 with TRBJ2-2; a weak D match, TRBD2 (5 bases). The length of the CDR3 is 14 residues. The V end was cut by 0 bases, the J end by 3 bases, with 6 bases between. The germline CDR1 and CDR2 sequences are SGDLS and YYNGEE. The CDR3 nucleotides are TGTGCCAGCAGCGTAGTGCGGGACACCGGGGAGCTGTTTTTT. Translated: CASSVVRDTGELFF.

The chain joins TRBV28 to TRBJ1-5, with D unclear. Germline lookup yields CDR1 MDHEN and CDR2 SYDVKM. The V end was cut by 1 base, the J end by 2 bases, with 9 bases between. The CDR3 runs to 15 residues. CDR3 nucleotide sequence: TGTGCCAGCAGTTTATCTCAGGAGGGCAATCAGCCCCAGCATTTT. Its translation: CASSLSQEGNQPQHF.

This rearrangement joins TRBV5-1 to TRBJ2-3; D could derive from TRBD1 or TRBD2 (5 bases each). Germline V lookup: CDR1 SGHRS, CDR2 YFSETQ. This CDR3 spans 15 amino acids. With 0 bases removed from V and 2 bases from J, the gap between germline ends came to 10 bases. The CDR3 nucleotides are TGCGCCAGCAGCTTGGGAAGCGGACACACAGATACGCAGTATTTT. Translated, it gives CASSLGSGHTDTQYF.

V gene TRBV29-1 combines with J gene TRBJ1-2, with TRBD1 matching over 8 bases. The CDR3 has 13 residues. J lost 5 bases, V lost 4 bases, and 6 bases had no gene match. Germline CDR1 and CDR2: SQVTM and ANQGSEA. CDR3 nucleotides: TGCAGCGTTGCCCAGGGGGCGGGTTATGGCTACACCTTC. Protein: CSVAQGAGYGYTF.